This record concerns one TCR beta chain sequence. No antigen is known for it. A multiplex PCR was run with 60 Vbeta primers and 13 Jbeta primers. The data were produced by immunoSEQ multiplex PCR, yet TCRdb's version contains in-frame clones alone and is incomplete. The table records about 140,000 clones, 79% of them present only once. These data come from a study of cytomegalovirus exposure and HLA in healthy donors. Germline V gives CDR1 LNHDA, CDR2 SQIVND (reference sequence). CDR3 length: 15 residues. Losses at the gene ends were 3 bases for V and 1 base for J; bases not matched to a gene: 5. Findings and limits, study-wide: Most TCR sequences were uncommon, yet certain public TCRs appeared in many donors. A prior analysis recorded that most TCR beta V segments were productive about 87% or about 30% of the time. Trimming of TCR beta V- and J-genes showed a link, identified in a later analysis, to a missense DCLRE1C variant.

This chain connects TRBV19 to TRBJ1-1, with TRBD1 identical over 7 bases. This sequence was found in a man between 18 and 35 years old in good health and CMV-seronegative. The sample comprised PBMCs. The CDR3 bases are TGTGCCAGTAGTATTGGGAGGACAGGGAACACTGAAGCTTTCTTT. As protein: CASSIGRTGNTEAFF.